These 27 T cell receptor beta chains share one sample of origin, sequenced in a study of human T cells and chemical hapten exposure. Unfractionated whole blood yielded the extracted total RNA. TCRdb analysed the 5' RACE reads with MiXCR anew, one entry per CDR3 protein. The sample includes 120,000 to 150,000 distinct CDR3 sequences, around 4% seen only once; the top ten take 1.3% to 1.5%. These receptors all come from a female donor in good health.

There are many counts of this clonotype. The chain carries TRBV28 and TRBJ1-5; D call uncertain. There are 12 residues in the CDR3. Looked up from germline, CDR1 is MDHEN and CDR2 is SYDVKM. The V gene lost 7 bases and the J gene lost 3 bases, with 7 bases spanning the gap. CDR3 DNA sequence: TGTGCCAGCATCAACAACAATCAGCCCCAGCATTTT. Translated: CASINNNQPQHF.

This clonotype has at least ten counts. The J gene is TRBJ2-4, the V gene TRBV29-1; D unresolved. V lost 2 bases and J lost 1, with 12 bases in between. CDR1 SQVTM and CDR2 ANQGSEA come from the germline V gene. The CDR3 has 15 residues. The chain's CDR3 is CSVERAEGAKNIQYF. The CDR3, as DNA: TGCAGCGTTGAACGCGCAGAAGGGGCCAAAAACATTCAGTACTTC.

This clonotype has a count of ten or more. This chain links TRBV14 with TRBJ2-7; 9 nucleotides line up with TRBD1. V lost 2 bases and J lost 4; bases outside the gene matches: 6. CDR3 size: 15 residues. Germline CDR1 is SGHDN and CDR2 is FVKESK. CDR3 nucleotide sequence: TGTGCCAGCAGCCAAAACAGGGGGCGCGGGTACGAGCAGTACTTC. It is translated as CASSQNRGRGYEQYF.

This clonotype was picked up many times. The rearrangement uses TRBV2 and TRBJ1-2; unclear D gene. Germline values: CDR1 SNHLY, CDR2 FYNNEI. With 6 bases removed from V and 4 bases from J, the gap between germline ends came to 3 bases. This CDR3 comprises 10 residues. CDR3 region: CASRAYGYTF. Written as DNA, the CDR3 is TGTGCCAGCAGGGCCTATGGCTACACCTTC. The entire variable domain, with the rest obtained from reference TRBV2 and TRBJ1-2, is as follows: EPEVTQTPSHQVTQMGQEVILRCVPISNHLYFYWYRQILGQKVEFLVSFYNNEISEKSEIFDDQFSVERPDGSNFTLKIRSTKLEDSAMYFCASRAYGYTFGSGTRLTVV.

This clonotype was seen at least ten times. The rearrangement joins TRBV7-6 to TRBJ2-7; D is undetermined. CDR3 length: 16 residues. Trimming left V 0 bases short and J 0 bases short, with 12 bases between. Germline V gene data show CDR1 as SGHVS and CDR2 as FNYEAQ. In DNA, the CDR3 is TGTGCCAGCAGCTTAGCGCAGCAGGAAAGCTCCTACGAGCAGTACTTC. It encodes CASSLAQQESSYEQYF.

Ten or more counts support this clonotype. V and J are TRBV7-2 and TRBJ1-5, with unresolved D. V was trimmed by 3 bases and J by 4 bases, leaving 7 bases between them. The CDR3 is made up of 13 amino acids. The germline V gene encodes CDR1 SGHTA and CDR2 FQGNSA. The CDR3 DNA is TGTGCCAGCAGCTTTATGTTAAATCAGCCCCAGCATTTT. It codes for CASSFMLNQPQHF.

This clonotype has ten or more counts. CDR3 sequence (DNA): TGTGCCAGCAGTCAGGCCCGCCCGGGGCCCCAGCATTTT. This gives the protein CASSQARPGPQHF. The chain has TRBV6-5 and TRBJ1-5; D gene unclear. The germline CDR1 and CDR2 sequences are MNHEY and SVGAGI. V was clipped by 5 bases and J by 9 bases, with 14 bases between them. The CDR3 is made up of 13 amino acids.

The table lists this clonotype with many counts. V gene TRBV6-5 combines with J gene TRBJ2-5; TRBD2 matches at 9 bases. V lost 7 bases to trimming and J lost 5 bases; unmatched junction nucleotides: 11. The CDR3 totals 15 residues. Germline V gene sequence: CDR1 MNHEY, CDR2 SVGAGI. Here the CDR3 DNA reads TGTGCCAGCACCAGAGTAGCGGGGGTCGGGGAGACCCAGTACTTC. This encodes CASTRVAGVGETQYF.

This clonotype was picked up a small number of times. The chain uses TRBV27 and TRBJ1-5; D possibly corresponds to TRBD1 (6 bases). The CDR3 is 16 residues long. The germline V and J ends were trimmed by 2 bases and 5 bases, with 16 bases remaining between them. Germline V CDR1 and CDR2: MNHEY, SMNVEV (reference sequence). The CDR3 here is CASSLDNRARHQPQHF. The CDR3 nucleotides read TGTGCCAGCAGTTTAGATAACAGGGCTAGGCATCAGCCCCAGCATTTT.

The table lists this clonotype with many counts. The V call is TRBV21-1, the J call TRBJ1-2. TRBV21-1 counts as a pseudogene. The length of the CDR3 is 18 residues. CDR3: CASSKEGGVSGLPYGYTF. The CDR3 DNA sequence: TGTGCCAGCAGCAAGGAAGGCGGGGTCTCGGGTCTTCCCTATGGCTACACCTTC.

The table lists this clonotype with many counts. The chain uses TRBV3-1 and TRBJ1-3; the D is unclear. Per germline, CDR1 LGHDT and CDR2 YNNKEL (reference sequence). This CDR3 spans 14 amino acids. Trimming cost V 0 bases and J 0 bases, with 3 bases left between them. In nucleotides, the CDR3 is TGTGCCAGCAGCCAAGAGCTCTCTGGAAACACCATATATTTT. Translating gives CASSQELSGNTIYF.

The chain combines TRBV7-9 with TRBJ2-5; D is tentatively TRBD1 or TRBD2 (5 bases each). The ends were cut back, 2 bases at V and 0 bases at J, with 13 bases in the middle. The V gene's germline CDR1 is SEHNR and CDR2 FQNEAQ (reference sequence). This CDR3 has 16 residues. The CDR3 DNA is TGTGCCAGCAGCTTATTTCCAGGGACGGACCAAGAGACCCAGTACTTC. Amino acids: CASSLFPGTDQETQYF.

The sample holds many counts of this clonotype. The CDR3 DNA reads as TGTGCCACCAGTGACCAGACCAATGAGCAGTTCTTC. Its translation is CATSDQTNEQFF. The gene calls are TRBV24-1 and TRBJ2-1; D not resolved. Per germline, CDR1 KGHDR and CDR2 SFDVKD. The V end lost 4 bases, the J end lost 6 bases, and 6 bases lay between the germline ends. This CDR3 comprises 12 residues.

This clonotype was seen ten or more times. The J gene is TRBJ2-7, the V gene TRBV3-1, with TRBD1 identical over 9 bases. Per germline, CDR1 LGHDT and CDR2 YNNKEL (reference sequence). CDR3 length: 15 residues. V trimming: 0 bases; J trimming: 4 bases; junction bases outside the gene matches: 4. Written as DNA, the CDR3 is TGTGCCAGCAGCCAAGAAGGGACAGGGCGATACGAGCAGTACTTC. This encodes CASSQEGTGRYEQYF.

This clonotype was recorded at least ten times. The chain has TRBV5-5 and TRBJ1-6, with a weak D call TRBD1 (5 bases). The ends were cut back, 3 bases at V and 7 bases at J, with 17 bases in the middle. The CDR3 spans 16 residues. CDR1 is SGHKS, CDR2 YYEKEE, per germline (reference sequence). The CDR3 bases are TGTGCCAGCAGCTACCTTCGAGGAGGGGTAAATTCACCCCTCCACTTT. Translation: CASSYLRGGVNSPLHF.

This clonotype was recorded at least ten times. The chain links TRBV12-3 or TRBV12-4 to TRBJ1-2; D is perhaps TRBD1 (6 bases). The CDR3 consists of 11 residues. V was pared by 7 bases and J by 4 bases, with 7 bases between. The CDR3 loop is CASKGGYGYTF. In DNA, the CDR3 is TGTGCCAGCAAGGGGGGCTATGGCTACACCTTC.

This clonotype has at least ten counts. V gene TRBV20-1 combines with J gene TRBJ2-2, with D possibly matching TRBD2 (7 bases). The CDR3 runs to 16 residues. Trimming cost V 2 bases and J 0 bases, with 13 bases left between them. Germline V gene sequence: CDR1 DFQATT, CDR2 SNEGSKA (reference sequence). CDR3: CSARPPGGANTGELFF. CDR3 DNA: TGCAGTGCTAGACCGCCGGGGGGCGCGAACACCGGGGAGCTGTTTTTT.

The CDR3 DNA reads TGTGCCAGCAGCTTAGAGGGGGTCACCGGGGAGCTGTTTTTT. Its protein product is CASSLEGVTGELFF. The chain uses TRBV7-3 and TRBJ2-2; the D gene is possibly TRBD1 (6 bases). This CDR3 is built from 14 residues. Trimming removed 2 bases from V and 4 bases from J, with 8 bases in between. Germline CDR1 and CDR2: SGHTA and FQGTGA.

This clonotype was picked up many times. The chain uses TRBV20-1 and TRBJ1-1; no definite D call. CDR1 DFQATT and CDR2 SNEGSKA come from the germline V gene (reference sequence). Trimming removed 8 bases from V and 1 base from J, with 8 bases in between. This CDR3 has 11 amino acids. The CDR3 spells CSTYGNTEAFF. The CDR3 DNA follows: TGCAGTACTTATGGGAACACTGAAGCTTTCTTT.

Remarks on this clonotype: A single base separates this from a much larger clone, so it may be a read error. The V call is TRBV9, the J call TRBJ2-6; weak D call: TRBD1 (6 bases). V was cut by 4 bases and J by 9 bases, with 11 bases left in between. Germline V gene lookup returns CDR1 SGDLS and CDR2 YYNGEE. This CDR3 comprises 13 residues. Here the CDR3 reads CASSLTGGNVLTF. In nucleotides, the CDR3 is TGTGCCAGCAGCTTGACAGGAGGCAACGTCCTGACTTTC.

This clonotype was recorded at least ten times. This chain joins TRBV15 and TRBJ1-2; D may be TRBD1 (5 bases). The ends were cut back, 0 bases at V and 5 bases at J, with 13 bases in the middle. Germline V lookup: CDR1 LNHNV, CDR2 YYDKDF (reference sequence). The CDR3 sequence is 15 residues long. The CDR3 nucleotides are TGTGCCACCAGCAGAGATCCTGAGACAGCTTATGGCTACACCTTC. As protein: CATSRDPETAYGYTF.

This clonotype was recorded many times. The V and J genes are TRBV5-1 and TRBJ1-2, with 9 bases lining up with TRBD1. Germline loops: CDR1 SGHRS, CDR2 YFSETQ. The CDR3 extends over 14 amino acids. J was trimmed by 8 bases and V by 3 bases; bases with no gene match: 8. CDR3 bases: TGCGCCAGCAGCTCAGCCGGACAGGGGAACGGCTACACCTTC. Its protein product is CASSSAGQGNGYTF.

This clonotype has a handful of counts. The CDR3 here is CASSPLLAYNRGHGYTF. In nucleotides, the CDR3 is TGTGCCAGCAGTCCCCTCCTGGCATATAACAGGGGTCATGGCTACACCTTC. The chain uses TRBV27 and TRBJ1-2; the match to TRBD1 covers 7 bases. The germline CDR1 and CDR2 sequences are MNHEY and SMNVEV (reference sequence). Germline trimming cut 5 bases from V and 6 bases from J; bases unmatched to any gene: 18. The CDR3 runs 17 residues.

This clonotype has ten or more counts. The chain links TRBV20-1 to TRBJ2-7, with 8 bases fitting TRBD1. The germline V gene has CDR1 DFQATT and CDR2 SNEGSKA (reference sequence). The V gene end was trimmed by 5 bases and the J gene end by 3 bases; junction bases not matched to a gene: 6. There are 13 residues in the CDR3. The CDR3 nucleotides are TGCAGTGCTTCGGACAGGGACAGCTACGAGCAGTACTTC. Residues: CSASDRDSYEQYF.

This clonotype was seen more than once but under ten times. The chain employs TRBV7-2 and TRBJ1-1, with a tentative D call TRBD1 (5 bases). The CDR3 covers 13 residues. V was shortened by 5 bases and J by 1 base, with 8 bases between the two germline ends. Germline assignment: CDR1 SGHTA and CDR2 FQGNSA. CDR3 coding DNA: TGTGCCAGCAGCGGGGGACGGAACACTGAAGCTTTCTTT. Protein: CASSGGRNTEAFF.

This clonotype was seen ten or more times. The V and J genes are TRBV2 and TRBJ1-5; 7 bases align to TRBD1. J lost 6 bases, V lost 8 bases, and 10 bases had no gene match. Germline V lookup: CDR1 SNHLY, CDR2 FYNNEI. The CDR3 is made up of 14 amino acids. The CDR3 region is CASSPDRVGQPQHF. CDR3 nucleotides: TGTGCCAGCTCTCCTGACAGGGTTGGTCAGCCCCAGCATTTT.

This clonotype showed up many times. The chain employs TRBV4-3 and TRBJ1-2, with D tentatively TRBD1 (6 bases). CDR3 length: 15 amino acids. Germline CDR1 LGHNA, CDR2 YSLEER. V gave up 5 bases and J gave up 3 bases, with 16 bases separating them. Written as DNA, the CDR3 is TGCGCCAGCAGCTCGGACGGGGGGCGGCACTATGGCTACACCTTC. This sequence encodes CASSSDGGRHYGYTF.